These 17 T cell receptor beta chains share one sample of origin, sequenced in a study of blood T cells in healthy people across ages (dated by TCRdb to the mid-2010s). Library method: 5' RACE. These reads were obtained on an Illumina HiSeq 2500. A second PCR of about 7 to 12 cycles was run with a J-beta primer mix and a sample-barcoded 5' primer. TCRdb trimmed public reads at Q25 via fastp, called clones via MiXCR and kept in-frame beta chains. Here each entry gathers all rows of one CDR3 protein and keeps the most common genes and DNA. In all, the sample holds roughly 1,800,000 distinct CDR3 sequences, and about 50% of those were seen once. The top ten clonotypes cover approximately 2% of the sample. The sequencing input was blood. These receptors came from a woman aged 40 to 50 in good health.

The rearrangement joins TRBV28 to TRBJ1-2, with D possibly being TRBD1 (6 bases). Germline V CDR1 and CDR2: MDHEN, SYDVKM. There are 15 residues in the CDR3. Trimming left V 4 bases short and J 3 bases short, with 15 bases between. DNA of the CDR3: TGTGCCAGCAGTTCCCCCGGGACATCCCACTATGGCTACACCTTC. It is translated as CASSSPGTSHYGYTF.

V gene TRBV28 combines with J gene TRBJ2-5, with 12 nucleotides matching TRBD1. With V trimmed by 4 bases and J by 11 bases, 11 bases remained unmatched. Germline CDR1 MDHEN, CDR2 SYDVKM. The CDR3 sequence is 15 residues long. Here the CDR3 DNA reads TGTGCCAGCAGTTCAGGGACAGGGGGCATTAATGAGCAGTACTTC. Translating it yields CASSSGTGGINEQYF.

J is TRBJ2-7 and V is TRBV6-2 or TRBV6-3; D tentatively reads TRBD1 or TRBD2 (5 bases each). V lost 7 bases to trimming and J lost 3 bases, with 13 bases between them. Germline V gene lookup returns CDR1 MNHEY and CDR2 SVGEGT. The CDR3 contains 13 residues. The CDR3 spells CASINSGSYEQYF. DNA of the CDR3: TGTGCCAGCATAAACTCAGGGAGCTACGAGCAGTACTTC.

The chain joins TRBV4-3 to TRBJ1-2, with unresolved D. CDR3 length: 15 amino acids. CDR1 LGHNA and CDR2 YSLEER come from the germline V gene. Trimming took 3 bases from V and 3 from J, leaving 14 bases between them. CDR3 in amino acids: CASSHDEGDDYGYTF. CDR3 in DNA: TGCGCCAGCAGCCACGACGAAGGAGACGACTATGGCTACACCTTC.

V usage is TRBV7-8 and J usage is TRBJ2-3; TRBD1 is a possible D gene (6 bases). Trimming cost V 5 bases and J 10 bases, with 19 bases left between them. The length of the CDR3 is 14 residues. Germline CDR1 SGHVS, CDR2 FQNEAQ. The CDR3 loop reads CASSPRTVAQAQYF. The CDR3 DNA follows: TGTGCCAGCAGCCCTCGGACAGTTGCTCAAGCGCAGTATTTT.

This clonotype was observed a handful of times. The chain links TRBV12-3 or TRBV12-4 to TRBJ1-4, with TRBD1 matching 9 bases. The CDR3 covers 15 residues. The ends lost 6 bases at V and 6 bases at J; junction bases unmatched: 8. This chain's CDR3 is CASSGARTGDEKLFF. CDR3 nucleotides: TGTGCCAGCAGCGGGGCGAGGACAGGGGATGAAAAACTGTTTTTT.

The rearrangement links TRBV20-1 to TRBJ1-2; D gene unclear. The CDR3 covers 14 residues. Germline V gene data show CDR1 as DFQATT and CDR2 as SNEGSKA (reference sequence). Trimming took 0 bases from V and 6 from J, leaving 14 bases between them. The CDR3 loop is CSARDRYKVDGYTF. CDR3 sequence (DNA): TGCAGTGCTAGAGATCGATACAAAGTAGATGGCTACACCTTC.

J is TRBJ2-7 and V is TRBV25-1; D uncertain. The V end lost 6 bases, the J end lost 2 bases, and 11 bases lay between the germline ends. Looked up from germline, CDR1 is MGHDK and CDR2 is SYGVNS. This CDR3 comprises 13 residues. This chain's CDR3 is CASRAGRAYEQYF. DNA for the CDR3: TGTGCCAGCAGGGCAGGAAGAGCCTACGAGCAGTACTTC.

The gene calls are TRBV4-3 and TRBJ2-5, with 8 bases matching TRBD2. Germline CDR1 and CDR2: LGHNA and YSLEER. The CDR3 spans 19 residues. After removal of 0 bases from V and 11 bases from J, the junction contained 23 bases not matched to a gene. The CDR3 region is CASSQDHLRGGPTDNEQYF. Here the CDR3 DNA reads TGCGCCAGCAGCCAAGATCACTTACGGGGGGGACCAACCGACAATGAGCAGTACTTC.

This clonotype appeared a single time. A much larger clone lies one base from this, so it may be a read error. The chain couples TRBV12-3 or TRBV12-4 to TRBJ1-2; 7 bases are a match to TRBD1. Trimming at V came to 4 bases and at J to 2 bases, leaving 10 bases not matched to a gene. The CDR3 spans 16 residues. The CDR3 protein is CASSSPPGQPNYGYTF. The CDR3 DNA is TGTGCCAGCAGTTCCCCGCCGGGACAGCCAAACTATGGCTACACCTTC.

This clonotype was counted only a few times. The chain employs TRBV4-2 and TRBJ2-3, with 12 positions matching TRBD2. The CDR3 runs 16 residues. The V segment lost 1 base and the J segment 4 bases; nucleotides outside the gene matches: 3. Germline lookup yields CDR1 LGHNA and CDR2 YNFKEQ. CDR3 protein: CASSQGTSGVPDTQYF. CDR3 DNA: TGTGCCAGCAGCCAAGGGACTAGCGGGGTCCCAGATACGCAGTATTTT.

V and J are TRBV29-1 and TRBJ2-5; 7 nucleotides align to TRBD2. There are 18 residues in the CDR3. CDR1 and CDR2 from the germline V gene are SQVTM and ANQGSEA. The V segment lost 0 bases and the J segment 4 bases; nucleotides outside the gene matches: 17. The DNA for the CDR3 is TGCAGCGTTGAAGATGCCTCCTCCGGGACTAACTACGCAGAGACCCAGTACTTC. Protein: CSVEDASSGTNYAETQYF.

This clonotype was observed a few times. This CDR3 is CASSRAGTSDTYEQYF. The CDR3 bases are TGTGCCAGCTCCAGAGCCGGGACTAGCGATACCTACGAGCAGTACTTC. This chain links TRBV11-2 with TRBJ2-7, with 10 bases identical to TRBD2. The CDR3 is made up of 16 amino acids. V lost 8 bases and J lost 2; bases outside the gene matches: 12. In germline, CDR1 is SGHAT, CDR2 FQNNGV.

The CDR3 sequence: CASSTGQGAQYF. In DNA, the CDR3 is TGCGCCAGCAGCACAGGACAGGGCGCCCAGTACTTC. The chain has TRBV5-1 and TRBJ2-5; 8 positions agree with TRBD1. Per the germline V gene, CDR1 is SGHRS and CDR2 is YFSETQ. V dropped 4 bases and J dropped 9; count of bases not matched to a gene: 5. There are 12 residues in the CDR3.

This sequence joins TRBV20-1 and TRBJ1-2; 7 positions match TRBD1. The length of the CDR3 is 14 residues. Germline CDR1 DFQATT, CDR2 SNEGSKA (reference sequence). The trim removed 1 base at V and 4 bases at J, leaving 6 bases unmatched. The CDR3 sequence: CSARGTGFSYGYTF. In DNA form, the CDR3 reads TGCAGTGCTAGAGGGACAGGATTTAGCTATGGCTACACCTTC.

This clonotype showed up just a few times. The chain joins TRBV6-2 or TRBV6-3 to TRBJ2-3, with 9 nucleotides matching TRBD2. J was trimmed by 2 bases and V by 4 bases; bases with no gene match: 4. Germline CDR1 is MNHEY and CDR2 is SVGEGT. This CDR3 has 15 amino acids. The CDR3: CASSSSGVHTDTQYF. CDR3 sequence (DNA): TGTGCCAGCAGTTCTAGCGGGGTACACACAGATACGCAGTATTTT.

This chain uses TRBV6-5 with TRBJ2-3, with D possibly TRBD2 on 6 matching bases. Trimming took 2 bases from V and 6 from J, leaving 15 bases between them. The CDR3 loop spans 15 amino acids. The germline V gene encodes CDR1 MNHEY and CDR2 SVGAGI. The CDR3 bases are TGTGCCAGCAGTTACAACAGACTAGGTGGCGATACGCAGTATTTT. As protein: CASSYNRLGGDTQYF.